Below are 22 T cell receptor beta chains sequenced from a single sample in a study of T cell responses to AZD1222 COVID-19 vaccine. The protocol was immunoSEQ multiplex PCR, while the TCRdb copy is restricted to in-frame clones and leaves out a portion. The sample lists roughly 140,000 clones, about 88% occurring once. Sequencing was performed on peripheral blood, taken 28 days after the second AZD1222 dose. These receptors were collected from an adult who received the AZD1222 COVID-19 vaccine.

The CDR3 loop reads CASGGPSDSNEKLFF. In DNA, the CDR3 is TGTGCCAGTGGCGGGCCGTCTGACTCTAATGAAAAACTGTTTTTT. The chain has TRBV19 and TRBJ1-4; D gene unclear. In germline, CDR1 is LNHDA, CDR2 SQIVND (reference sequence). Between the trimmed V and J ends, which lost 8 bases and 3 bases, there was a span of 16 bases. The CDR3 length is 15 residues.

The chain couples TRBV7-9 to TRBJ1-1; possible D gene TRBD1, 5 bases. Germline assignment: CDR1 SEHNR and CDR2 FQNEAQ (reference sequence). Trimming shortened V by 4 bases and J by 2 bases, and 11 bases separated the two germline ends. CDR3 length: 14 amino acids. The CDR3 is CASSYGTINTEAFF. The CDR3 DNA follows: TGTGCCAGCAGCTACGGGACGATAAACACTGAAGCTTTCTTT. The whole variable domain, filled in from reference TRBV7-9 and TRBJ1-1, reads DTGVSQNPRHKITKRGQNVTFRCDPISEHNRLYWYRQTLGQGPEFLTYFQNEAQLEKSRLLSDRFSAERPKGSFSTLEIQRTEQGDSAMYLCASSYGTINTEAFFGQGTRLTVV.

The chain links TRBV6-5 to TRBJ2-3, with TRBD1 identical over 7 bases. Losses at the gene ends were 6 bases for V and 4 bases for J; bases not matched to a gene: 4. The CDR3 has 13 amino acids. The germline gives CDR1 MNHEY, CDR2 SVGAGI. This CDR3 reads CASRRQGADTQYF. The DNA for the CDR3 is TGTGCCAGCAGGCGACAGGGAGCAGATACGCAGTATTTT.

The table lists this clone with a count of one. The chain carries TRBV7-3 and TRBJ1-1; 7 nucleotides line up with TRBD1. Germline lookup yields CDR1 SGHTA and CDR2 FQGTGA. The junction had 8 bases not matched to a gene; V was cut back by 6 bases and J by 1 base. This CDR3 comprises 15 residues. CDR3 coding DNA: TGTGCCAGCAGGAAAGGGGGCAGAGAGAACACTGAAGCTTTCTTT. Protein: CASRKGGRENTEAFF.

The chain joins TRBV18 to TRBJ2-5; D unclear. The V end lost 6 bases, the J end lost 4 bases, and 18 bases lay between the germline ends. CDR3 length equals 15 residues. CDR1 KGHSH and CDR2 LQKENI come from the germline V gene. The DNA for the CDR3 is TGTGCCAGCTCGCAGCAGTCCCCCCCGGGAGAGACCCAGTACTTC. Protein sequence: CASSQQSPPGETQYF.

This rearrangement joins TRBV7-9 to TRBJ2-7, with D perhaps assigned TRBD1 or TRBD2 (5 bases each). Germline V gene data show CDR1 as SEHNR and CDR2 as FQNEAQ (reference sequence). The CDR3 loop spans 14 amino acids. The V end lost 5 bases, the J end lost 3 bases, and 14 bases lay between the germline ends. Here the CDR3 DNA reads TGTGCCAGCAGCAGATCCGGGACGCACTACGAGCAGTACTTC. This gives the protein CASSRSGTHYEQYF.

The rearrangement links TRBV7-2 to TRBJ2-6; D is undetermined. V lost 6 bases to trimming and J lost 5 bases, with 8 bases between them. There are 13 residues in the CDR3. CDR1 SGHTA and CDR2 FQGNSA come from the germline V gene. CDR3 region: CASRLLRANVLTF. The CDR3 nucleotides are TGTGCCAGCAGACTATTGAGGGCCAACGTCCTGACTTTC.

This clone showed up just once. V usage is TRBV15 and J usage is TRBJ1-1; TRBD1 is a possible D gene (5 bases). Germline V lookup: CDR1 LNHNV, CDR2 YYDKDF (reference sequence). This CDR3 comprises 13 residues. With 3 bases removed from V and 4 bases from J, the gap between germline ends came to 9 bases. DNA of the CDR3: TGTGCCACCAGCAGGGACATGAGCACTGAAGCTTTCTTT. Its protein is CATSRDMSTEAFF.

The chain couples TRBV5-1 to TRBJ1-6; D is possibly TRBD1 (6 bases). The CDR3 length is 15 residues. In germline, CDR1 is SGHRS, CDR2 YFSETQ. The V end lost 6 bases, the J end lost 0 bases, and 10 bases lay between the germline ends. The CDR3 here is CASKTGSSYNSPLHF. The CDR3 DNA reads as TGCGCCAGCAAAACAGGGAGCTCCTATAATTCACCCCTCCACTTT. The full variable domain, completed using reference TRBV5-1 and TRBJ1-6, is KAGVTQTPRYLIKTRGQQVTLSCSPISGHRSVSWYQQTPGQGLQFLFEYFSETQRNKGNFPGRFSGRQFSNSRSEMNVSTLELGDSALYLCASKTGSSYNSPLHFGNGTRLTVT.

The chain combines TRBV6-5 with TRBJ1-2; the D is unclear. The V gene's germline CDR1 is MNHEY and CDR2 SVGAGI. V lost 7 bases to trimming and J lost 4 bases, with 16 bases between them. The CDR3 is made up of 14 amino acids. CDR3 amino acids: CASTGGRQVYGYTF. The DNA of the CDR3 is TGTGCCAGCACTGGCGGGCGGCAGGTCTATGGCTACACCTTC.

Written as DNA, the CDR3 is TGTGCCAGCAGCGTACGGGCGGACCAGGGGAATGAGCAGTTCTTC. This codes for CASSVRADQGNEQFF. The gene calls are TRBV9 and TRBJ2-1; D is possibly TRBD1 (6 bases). Germline CDR1 and CDR2: SGDLS and YYNGEE. V was cut by 1 base and J by 7 bases, with 15 bases left in between. The CDR3 runs to 15 residues.

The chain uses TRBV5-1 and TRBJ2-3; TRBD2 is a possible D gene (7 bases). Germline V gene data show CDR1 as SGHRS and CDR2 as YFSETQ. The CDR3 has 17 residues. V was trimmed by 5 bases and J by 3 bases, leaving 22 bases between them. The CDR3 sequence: CASRESGTSTYTDTQYF. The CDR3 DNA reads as TGCGCCAGCAGAGAGAGCGGGACATCGACTTATACAGATACGCAGTATTTT. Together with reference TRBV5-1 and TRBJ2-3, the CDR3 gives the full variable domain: KAGVTQTPRYLIKTRGQQVTLSCSPISGHRSVSWYQQTPGQGLQFLFEYFSETQRNKGNFPGRFSGRQFSNSRSEMNVSTLELGDSALYLCASRESGTSTYTDTQYFGPGTRLTVL.

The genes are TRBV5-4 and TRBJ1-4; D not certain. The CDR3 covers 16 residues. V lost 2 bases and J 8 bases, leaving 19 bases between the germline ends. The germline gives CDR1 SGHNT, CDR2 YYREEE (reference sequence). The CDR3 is CASSFEQTGEREKLFF. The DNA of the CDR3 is TGTGCCAGCAGCTTTGAACAGACCGGGGAGCGGGAAAAACTGTTTTTT.

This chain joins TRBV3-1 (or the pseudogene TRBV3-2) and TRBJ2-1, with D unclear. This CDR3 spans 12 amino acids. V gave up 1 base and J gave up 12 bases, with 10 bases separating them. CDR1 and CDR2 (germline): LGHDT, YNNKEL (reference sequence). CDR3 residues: CASSQGERTQFF. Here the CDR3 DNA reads TGTGCCAGCAGCCAAGGAGAGCGAACGCAGTTCTTC.

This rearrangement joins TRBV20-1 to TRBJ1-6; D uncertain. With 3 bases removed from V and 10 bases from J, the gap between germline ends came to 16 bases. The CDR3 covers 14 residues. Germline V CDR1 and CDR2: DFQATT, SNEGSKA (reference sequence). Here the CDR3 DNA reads TGCAGTGCTAGTTTGGGGTCCCTGGGGTCACCCCTCCACTTT. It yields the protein CSASLGSLGSPLHF.

The CDR3 nucleotides are TGTGCCAGTAGTGGGACTAGCGGCTTCACCGGGGAGCTGTTTTTT. This sequence encodes CASSGTSGFTGELFF. The chain links TRBV19 to TRBJ2-2; 11 positions match TRBD2. The CDR3 loop spans 15 amino acids. J was trimmed by 4 bases and V by 5 bases; bases with no gene match: 3. Germline CDR1 LNHDA, CDR2 SQIVND (reference sequence).

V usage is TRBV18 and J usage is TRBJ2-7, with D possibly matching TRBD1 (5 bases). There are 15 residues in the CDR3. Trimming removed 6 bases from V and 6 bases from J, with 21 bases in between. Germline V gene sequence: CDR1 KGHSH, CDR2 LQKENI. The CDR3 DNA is TGTGCCAGCTCCCTGCTGAAGGGGCCAATAGGCGAGCAGTACTTC. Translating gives CASSLLKGPIGEQYF. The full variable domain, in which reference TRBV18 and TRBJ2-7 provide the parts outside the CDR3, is NAGVMQNPRHLVRRRGQEARLRCSPMKGHSHVYWYRQLPEEGLKFMVYLQKENIIDESGMPKERFSAEFPKEGPSILRIQQVVRGDSAAYFCASSLLKGPIGEQYFGPGTRLTVT.

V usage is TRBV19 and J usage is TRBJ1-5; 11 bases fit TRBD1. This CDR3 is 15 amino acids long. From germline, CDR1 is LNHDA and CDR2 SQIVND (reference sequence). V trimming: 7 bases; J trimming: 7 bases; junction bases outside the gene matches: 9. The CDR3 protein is CASTMSGQGDQPQHF. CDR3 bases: TGTGCCAGTACCATGTCGGGACAGGGGGACCAGCCCCAGCATTTT.

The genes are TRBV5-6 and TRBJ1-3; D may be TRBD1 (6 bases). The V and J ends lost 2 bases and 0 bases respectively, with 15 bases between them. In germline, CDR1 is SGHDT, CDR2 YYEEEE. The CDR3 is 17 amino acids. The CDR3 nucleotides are TGTGCCAGCAGCTTCGGGGGCGGAGAGAGCTCTGGAAACACCATATATTTT. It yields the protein CASSFGGGESSGNTIYF.

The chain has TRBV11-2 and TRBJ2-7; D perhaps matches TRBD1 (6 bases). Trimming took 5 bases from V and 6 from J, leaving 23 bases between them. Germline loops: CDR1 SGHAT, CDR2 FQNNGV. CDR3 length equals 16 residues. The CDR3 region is CASSPTVGTRGREQYF. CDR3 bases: TGTGCCAGCAGCCCGACAGTCGGGACACGGGGCCGCGAGCAGTACTTC.

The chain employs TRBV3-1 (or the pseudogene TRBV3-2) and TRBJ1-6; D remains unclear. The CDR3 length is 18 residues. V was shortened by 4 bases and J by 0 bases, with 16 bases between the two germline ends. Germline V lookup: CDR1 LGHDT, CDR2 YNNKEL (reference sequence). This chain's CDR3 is CASSPFPPASSYNSPLHF. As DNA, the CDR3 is TGTGCCAGCAGCCCCTTCCCACCGGCGAGCTCCTATAATTCACCCCTCCACTTT.

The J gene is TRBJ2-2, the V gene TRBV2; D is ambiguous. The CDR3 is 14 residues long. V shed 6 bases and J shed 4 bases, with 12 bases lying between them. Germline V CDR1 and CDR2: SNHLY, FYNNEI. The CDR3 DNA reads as TGTGCCAGCAGGGGCGGCGACCCCACCGGGGAGCTGTTTTTT. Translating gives CASRGGDPTGELFF.